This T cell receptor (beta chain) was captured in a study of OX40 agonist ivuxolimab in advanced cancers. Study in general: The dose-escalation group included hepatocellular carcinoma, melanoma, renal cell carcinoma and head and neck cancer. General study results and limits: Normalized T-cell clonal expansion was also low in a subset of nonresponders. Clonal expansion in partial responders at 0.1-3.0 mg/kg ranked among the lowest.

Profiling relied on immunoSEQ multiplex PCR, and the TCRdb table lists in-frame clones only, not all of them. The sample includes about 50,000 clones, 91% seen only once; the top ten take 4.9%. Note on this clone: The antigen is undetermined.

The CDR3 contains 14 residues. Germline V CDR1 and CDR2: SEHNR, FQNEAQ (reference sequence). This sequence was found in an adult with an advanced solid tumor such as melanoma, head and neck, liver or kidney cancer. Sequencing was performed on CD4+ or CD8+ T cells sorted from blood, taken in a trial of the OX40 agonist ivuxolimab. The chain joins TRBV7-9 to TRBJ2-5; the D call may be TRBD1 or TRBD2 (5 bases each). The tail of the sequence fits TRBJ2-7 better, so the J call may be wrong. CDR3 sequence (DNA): TGTGCCAGCAGCTTAGTGAGAGGGGCCAGCGAGCAGTACTTC. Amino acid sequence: CASSLVRGASEQYF.